In its sample, the clone carrying this TCR beta chain was seen a few times. This entry is derived from a study of blood T cell repertoires in COVID-19. At the level of the study: Samples came from the United States, Italy and Spain, spanning acute and convalescent COVID-19.

The CDR3 spans 17 residues. Germline V gives CDR1 SGHRS, CDR2 YFSETQ. The V end lost 4 bases, the J end lost 5 bases, and 22 bases lay between the germline ends. Under the authors' procedure: Reference gene primers were amplified, and this amplification served to estimate nucleated cell counts. TCRdb keeps only in-frame clones here, not all; method: immunoSEQ multiplex PCR. The V and J calls and the clone size are those of that table, but D and trimming were determined from the DNA. The sample yields around 330,000 clones, 88% seen once. In Seattle, patients joined the study during active infection and were tracked longitudinally.

The clonotype originates from a woman aged 30 to 39 with COVID-19, enrolled during active disease. The chain recombines TRBV5-1 with TRBJ2-1, with D possibly being TRBD2 (6 bases). Sequencing used peripheral blood. The CDR3 sequence is CASSTSSGHWGNNEQFF. CDR3 bases: TGCGCCAGCAGCACTAGCTCAGGACACTGGGGGAACAATGAGCAGTTCTTC.